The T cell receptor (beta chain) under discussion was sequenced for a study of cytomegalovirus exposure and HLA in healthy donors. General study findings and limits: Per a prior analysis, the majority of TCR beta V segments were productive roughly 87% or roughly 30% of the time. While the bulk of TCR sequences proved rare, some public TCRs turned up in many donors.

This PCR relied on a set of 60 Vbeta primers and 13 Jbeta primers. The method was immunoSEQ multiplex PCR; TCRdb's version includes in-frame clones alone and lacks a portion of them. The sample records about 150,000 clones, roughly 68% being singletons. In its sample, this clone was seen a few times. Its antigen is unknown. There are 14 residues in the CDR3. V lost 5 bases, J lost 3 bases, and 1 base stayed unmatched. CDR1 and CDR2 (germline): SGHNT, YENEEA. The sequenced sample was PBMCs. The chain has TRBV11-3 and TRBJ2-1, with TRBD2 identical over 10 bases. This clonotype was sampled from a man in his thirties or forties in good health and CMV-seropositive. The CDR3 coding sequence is TGTGCCAGCAGCCCTAGCGGGAGCTACAATGAGCAGTTCTTC. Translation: CASSPSGSYNEQFF.